The source of this TCR beta chain is a study of T cell responses to AZD1222 COVID-19 vaccine. Generated by immunoSEQ multiplex PCR, the TCRdb table keeps only in-frame clones and is missing some. The table lists about 150,000 clones, 90% of them singletons, with approximately 2% in the top ten. The germline gives CDR1 LNHDA, CDR2 SQIVND (reference sequence). Trimming left V 3 bases short and J 4 bases short, with 13 bases between. The CDR3 runs 15 residues. This clone has only a few counts. This receptor was taken from an adult in good health. The chain employs TRBV19 and TRBJ2-1; D may be TRBD2 (6 bases). The sample was peripheral blood, taken on day 0 of AZD1222 vaccination. The CDR3 DNA reads TGTGCCAGTAGTATTGATGGGACTGGGTACAATGAGCAGTTCTTC. Translating it yields CASSIDGTGYNEQFF.